This T cell receptor beta chain was recorded in a study of blood T cell repertoires in COVID-19 (dated by TCRdb to the early 2020s). For the wider study: The collaborator samples originated in the United States, Italy and Spain and spanned the acute and convalescent phases of COVID-19. The dataset comprised deeply sampled blood TCRbeta repertoires from subjects exposed to, actively infected with, or recovered from COVID-19. The sample metadata nearly always contained a de-identified subject ID, COVID-19 status, age in years and sex. Samples came from the ongoing ImmuneRACE study (first 160 participants) plus 1,254 subjects from 6 global collaborators. A freely available public database, intended as a resource for researchers studying the immune response to SARS-CoV-2, is where the repertoires were released. Where available, HLA class I and class II types were obtained from metadata supplied by the sample provider rather than from assay-based typing. The material from the prospective study consisted of cDNA or gDNA derived from T cells, B-cell-depleted T cells, or PBMCs. Paper-wide results and their limitations: The amount of clinical and demographic metadata varied by source and participant and was provided uncurated.

This clone was counted a few times. The antigen this receptor binds is unknown. No clone much larger than this one lies a single base away; base qualities are absent. At one collaborating source in Seattle, patients were enrolled during active infection and were followed longitudinally through the course of disease. Whole blood was collected in K2EDTA tubes by collaborating institutions according to the institutions' own protocols. Collaborator samples were shipped for TCRbeta analysis as frozen whole blood, isolated PBMCs, or DNA extracted from either sample type. The immunoSEQ Assay, a bias-controlled multiplex PCR, was used to amplify TCRbeta CDR3 regions from genomic DNA. Under the source paper's analysis protocol: The number of nucleated cells in each sample was estimated by amplification of reference gene primers within the assay. To quantify the absolute abundance of each unique TCRbeta CDR3 rearrangement, sequence reads were collapsed and filtered. For each sample, productive Simpson clonality was calculated as the square root of Simpson's diversity index over productive rearrangements. This is the immuneACCESS table as TCRdb keeps it, with only in-frame sequences that have V and J called. A part of the clones is gone; compared with another copy, unresolved V genes explain less than half, and the rest is unexplained. V and J calls and clone size are as listed in that table; D and trimming were resolved from the DNA. This sample has some 110,000 clones in its table, and more than 70% of those were observed once. The ten most abundant clones make up less than 3.5% of the sample.

The CDR3 runs 17 amino acids, cysteine and phenylalanine included. CDR3 DNA only is kept here, 51 bases in frame from base 1. V was cut back by 6 bases and J by 8 bases, leaving a gap of 25 bases between them. The germline V gene (reference sequence) provides CDR1 LNHDA and CDR2 SQIVND. This clonotype was sampled from a woman over 75 with COVID-19, enrolled during active disease. Sequenced sample: peripheral blood. In this chain, TRBV19 is recombined with TRBJ2-2; 6 matching bases give a weak D call of TRBD2. The nucleotide sequence reads as follows: TGTGCCAGTAGCCGAAGGCGGGGAAATATCTATGCGGGGGAGCTGTTTTTT. This yields the protein CASSRRRGNIYAGELFF. The variable domain in full, with residues beyond the CDR3 obtained from the reference TRBV19 and TRBJ2-2 genes, is DGGITQSPKYLFRKEGQNVTLSCEQNLNHDAMYWYRQDPGQGLRLIYYSQIVNDFQKGDIAEGYSVSREKKESFPLTVTSAQKNPTAFYLCASSRRRGNIYAGELFFGEGSRLTVL.